One and the same sample provided the 13 T cell receptor beta chains below, sequenced in a study of T cell repertoires in cytomegalovirus infection. Antigens for these TCRs are unknown. TCRdb re-called the reads with MiXCR, one entry per CDR3 protein. Of some 270,000 distinct CDR3 sequences in the sample, under 25% were seen once. The specimen comprised cultured PBMCs, sampled from culture after CMV antigen stimulation. The receptors originated from a human donor in good health (CMV status not recorded). Some clones in this sample may be carry-over from other donors' samples.

This chain joins TRBV2 and TRBJ2-4; tentative D call: TRBD1 (6 bases). Germline V CDR1 and CDR2: SNHLY, FYNNEI. The CDR3 sequence is 11 residues long. The germline V and J ends were trimmed by 10 bases and 7 bases, with 11 bases remaining between them. This CDR3 reads CAIAQGNIQYF. The CDR3 DNA is TGTGCCATCGCTCAGGGGAACATTCAGTACTTC.

The gene calls are TRBV6-2 or TRBV6-3 and TRBJ2-5; D is perhaps TRBD2 (6 bases). Per the germline V gene, CDR1 is MNHEY and CDR2 is SVGEGT. Trimming pared 2 bases from V and 2 bases from J, leaving 12 bases between. This CDR3 spans 15 amino acids. The CDR3 loop is CASSYRAGLQETQYF. In DNA form, the CDR3 reads TGTGCCAGCAGTTACCGTGCGGGGCTTCAAGAGACCCAGTACTTC.

On this clonotype itself: This is likely a read error, given that the CDR3 carries no conserved phenylalanine or tryptophan at its end. The chain combines TRBV7-9 with TRBJ2-5; unclear D gene. Germline lookup yields CDR1 SEHNR and CDR2 FQNEAQ (reference sequence). Trimming removed 4 bases from V and 2 bases from J, with 5 bases in between. This CDR3 spans 12 amino acids. The CDR3 is CASSSQQETQYL. The CDR3 DNA follows: TGTGCCAGCAGCTCCCAGCAAGAGACCCAGTACTTG.

The gene calls are TRBV6-2 or TRBV6-3 and TRBJ1-1; TRBD1 matches 8 bases. Trimming at V came to 7 bases and at J to 1 base, leaving 5 bases not matched to a gene. Germline CDR1 MNHEY, CDR2 SVGEGT. There are 14 residues in the CDR3. CDR3 nucleotide sequence: TGTGCCAGCAACTACAGGGGGTCGAACACTGAAGCTTTCTTT. It is translated as CASNYRGSNTEAFF.

This clonotype appeared once. The genes are TRBV4-1 and TRBJ1-1; D unclear. Germline CDR1 is MGHRA and CDR2 is YSYEKL. The CDR3 length is 14 residues. The germline V and J ends were trimmed by 7 bases and 5 bases, with 17 bases remaining between them. Here the CDR3 reads CASTPTGMTTEAFF. The CDR3 DNA reads TGCGCCAGCACACCTACCGGGATGACGACTGAAGCTTTCTTT.

The chain joins TRBV10-2 to TRBJ2-1; D gene unclear. The V end lost 2 bases, the J end lost 6 bases, and 11 bases lay between the germline ends. The CDR3 covers 14 residues. Germline-derived CDR1 and CDR2 are WSHSY and SAAADI. The CDR3 protein is CASSEPAQVNEQFF. CDR3 DNA: TGCGCCAGCAGTGAGCCCGCCCAGGTCAATGAGCAGTTCTTC.

The DNA of the CDR3 is TGTGCCAGCGCGGACACTAGCAATCAGCCCCAGCATTTT. It codes for CASADTSNQPQHF. The chain recombines TRBV6-2 or TRBV6-3 with TRBJ1-5; D possibly corresponds to TRBD1 (5 bases). This CDR3 comprises 13 residues. V lost 8 bases and J lost 0, with 8 bases in between. Germline-derived CDR1 and CDR2 are MNHEY and SVGEGT.

The genes are TRBV11-2 and TRBJ2-7; TRBD2 matches 7 bases. CDR3 length: 17 residues. V was clipped by 4 bases and J by 0 bases; unmatched bases: 12. From germline, CDR1 is SGHAT and CDR2 FQNNGV. The CDR3 protein is CASSSGPSGKSSYEQYV. CDR3 DNA sequence: TGTGCCAGCAGCTCCGGGCCAAGCGGGAAAAGCTCCTACGAGCAGTACGTC.

This clonotype has more than one count but fewer than ten. This sequence joins TRBV12-3 or TRBV12-4 and TRBJ1-1; D is undetermined. CDR3 length equals 13 residues. Trimming took off 10 bases at V and 0 bases at J, with 12 bases between the two ends. CDR3 in DNA: TGTGCCACCCAGAGGTGGGTGAACACTGAAGCTTTCTTT. Protein product: CATQRWVNTEAFF.

This clonotype was picked up many times. The V call is TRBV7-9, the J call TRBJ2-5, with 8 nucleotides matching TRBD2. The CDR3 consists of 15 residues. From germline, CDR1 is SEHNR and CDR2 FQNEAQ (reference sequence). After removal of 4 bases from V and 5 bases from J, the junction contained 9 bases not matched to a gene. CDR3 residues: CASSSPTGGLETQYF. For the CDR3, the DNA is TGTGCCAGCAGCTCCCCAACGGGAGGGCTTGAGACCCAGTACTTC.

There are many counts of this clonotype. This sequence joins TRBV7-2 and TRBJ1-2; a weak D match, TRBD1 (6 bases). The CDR3 is made up of 14 amino acids. Per the germline V gene, CDR1 is SGHTA and CDR2 is FQGNSA. Trimming shortened V by 0 bases and J by 6 bases, and 11 bases separated the two germline ends. CDR3 sequence: CASSLAMRQDGYTF. CDR3 bases: TGTGCCAGCAGCTTAGCGATGAGACAGGATGGCTACACCTTC.

This clonotype was observed a few times. The V gene is TRBV7-2, the J gene TRBJ1-5; 7 positions match TRBD1. The CDR3 sequence is 16 residues long. J gave up 7 bases and V 3 bases, and 12 bases lay outside the gene matches. Germline lookup yields CDR1 SGHTA and CDR2 FQGNSA. CDR3 amino acids: CASSLGQGVQGQPQHF. Written as DNA, the CDR3 is TGTGCCAGCAGCTTGGGGCAGGGGGTCCAGGGACAGCCCCAGCATTTT. Complete variable domain (other parts from reference TRBV7-2 and TRBJ1-5): GAGVSQSPSNKVTEKGKDVELRCDPISGHTALYWYRQSLGQGLEFLIYFQGNSAPDKSGLPSDRFSAERTGGSVSTLTIQRTQQEDSAVYLCASSLGQGVQGQPQHFGDGTRLSIL.

This clonotype has at least ten counts. V usage is TRBV7-9 and J usage is TRBJ2-5; possibly TRBD2 for D (5 bases). The CDR3 totals 12 residues. CDR1 is SEHNR and CDR2 is FQNEAQ in the germline V gene (reference sequence). The V and J ends lost 8 bases and 5 bases respectively, with 12 bases between them. The DNA of the CDR3 is TGTGCCAGCGAGGGATTGGCGGAGACCCAGTACTTC. Residues: CASEGLAETQYF.